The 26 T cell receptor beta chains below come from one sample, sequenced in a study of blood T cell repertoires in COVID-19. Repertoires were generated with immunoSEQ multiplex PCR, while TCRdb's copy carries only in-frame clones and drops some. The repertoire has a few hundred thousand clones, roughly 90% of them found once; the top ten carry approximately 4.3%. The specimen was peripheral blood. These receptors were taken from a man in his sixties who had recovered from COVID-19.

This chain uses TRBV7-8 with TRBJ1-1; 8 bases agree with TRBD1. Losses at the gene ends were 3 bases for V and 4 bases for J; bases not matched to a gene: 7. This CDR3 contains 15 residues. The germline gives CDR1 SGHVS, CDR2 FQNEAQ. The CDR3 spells CASSFMDRAGTEAFF. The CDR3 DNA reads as TGTGCCAGCAGCTTCATGGACAGGGCTGGCACTGAAGCTTTCTTT.

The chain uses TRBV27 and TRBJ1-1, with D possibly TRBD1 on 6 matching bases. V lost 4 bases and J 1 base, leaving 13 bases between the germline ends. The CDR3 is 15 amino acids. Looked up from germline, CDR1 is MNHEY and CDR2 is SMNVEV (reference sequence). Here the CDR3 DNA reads TGTGCCAGCAGTTCACCGGGGGGGCCGAACACTGAAGCTTTCTTT. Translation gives CASSSPGGPNTEAFF.

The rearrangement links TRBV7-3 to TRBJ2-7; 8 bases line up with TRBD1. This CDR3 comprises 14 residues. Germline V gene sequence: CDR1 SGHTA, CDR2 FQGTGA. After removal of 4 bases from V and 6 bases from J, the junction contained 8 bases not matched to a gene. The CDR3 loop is CASSSGQGPSEQYF. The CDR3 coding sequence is TGTGCCAGCAGCTCTGGACAGGGACCCTCCGAGCAGTACTTC. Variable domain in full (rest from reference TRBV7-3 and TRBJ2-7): GAGVSQTPSNKVTEKGKYVELRCDPISGHTALYWYRQSLGQGPEFLIYFQGTGAADDSGLPNDRFFAVRPEGSVSTLKIQRTERGDSAVYLCASSSGQGPSEQYFGPGTRLTVT.

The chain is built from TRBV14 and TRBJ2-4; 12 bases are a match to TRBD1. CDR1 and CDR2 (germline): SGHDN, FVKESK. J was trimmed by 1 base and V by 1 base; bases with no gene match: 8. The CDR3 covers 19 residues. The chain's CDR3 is CASSQGGQGAFWAKNIQYF. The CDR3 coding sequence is TGTGCCAGCAGCCAAGGGGGACAGGGGGCGTTTTGGGCCAAAAACATTCAGTACTTC.

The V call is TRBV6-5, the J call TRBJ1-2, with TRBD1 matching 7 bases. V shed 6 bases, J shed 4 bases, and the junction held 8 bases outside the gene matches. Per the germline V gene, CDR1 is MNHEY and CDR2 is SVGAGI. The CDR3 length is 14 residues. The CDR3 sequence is CASSPLDRSYGYTF. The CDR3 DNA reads TGTGCCAGCAGCCCCTTGGACAGGAGCTATGGCTACACCTTC.

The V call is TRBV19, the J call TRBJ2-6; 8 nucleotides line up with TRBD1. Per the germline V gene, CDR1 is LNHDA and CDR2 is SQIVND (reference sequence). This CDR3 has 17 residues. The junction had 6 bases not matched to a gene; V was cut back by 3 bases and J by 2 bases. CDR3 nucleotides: TGTGCCAGTAGTATTTCGCAGGGGGCGCCTGGGGCCAACGTCCTGACTTTC. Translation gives CASSISQGAPGANVLTF.

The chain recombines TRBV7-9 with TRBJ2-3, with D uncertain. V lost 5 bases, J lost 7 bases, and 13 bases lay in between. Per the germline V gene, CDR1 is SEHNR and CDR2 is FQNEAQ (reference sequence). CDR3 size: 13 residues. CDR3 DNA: TGTGCCAGCAGCGAACTTAGCCGACATACGCAGTATTTT. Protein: CASSELSRHTQYF. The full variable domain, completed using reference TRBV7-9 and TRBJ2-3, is DTGVSQNPRHKITKRGQNVTFRCDPISEHNRLYWYRQTLGQGPEFLTYFQNEAQLEKSRLLSDRFSAERPKGSFSTLEIQRTEQGDSAMYLCASSELSRHTQYFGPGTRLTVL.

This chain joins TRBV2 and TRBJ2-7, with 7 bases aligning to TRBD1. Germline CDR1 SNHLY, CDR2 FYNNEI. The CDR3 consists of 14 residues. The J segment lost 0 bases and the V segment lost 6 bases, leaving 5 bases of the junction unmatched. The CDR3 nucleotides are TGTGCCAGCAGCCCGGACAGGAACTCCTACGAGCAGTACTTC. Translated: CASSPDRNSYEQYF.

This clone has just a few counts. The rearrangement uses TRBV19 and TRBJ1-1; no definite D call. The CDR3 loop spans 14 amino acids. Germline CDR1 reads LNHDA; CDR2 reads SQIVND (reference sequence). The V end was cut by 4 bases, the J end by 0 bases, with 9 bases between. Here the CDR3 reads CASSKELLNTEAFF. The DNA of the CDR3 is TGTGCCAGTAGTAAAGAACTACTGAACACTGAAGCTTTCTTT.

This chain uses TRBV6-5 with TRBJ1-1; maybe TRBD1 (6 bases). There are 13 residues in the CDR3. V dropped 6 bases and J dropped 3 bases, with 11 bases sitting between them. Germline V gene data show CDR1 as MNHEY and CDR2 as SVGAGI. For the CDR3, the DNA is TGTGCCAGCAGCCTAGGGGGGGACACTGAAGCTTTCTTT. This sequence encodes CASSLGGDTEAFF.

The chain's CDR3 is CASSPRSDTGANVLTF. CDR3 nucleotide sequence: TGTGCCAGCAGCCCCCGGTCCGACACTGGGGCCAACGTCCTGACTTTC. The V gene is TRBV9, the J gene TRBJ2-6; no firm D call. The V end was cut by 4 bases, the J end by 2 bases, with 13 bases between. Germline V gene lookup returns CDR1 SGDLS and CDR2 YYNGEE. The CDR3 loop spans 16 amino acids.

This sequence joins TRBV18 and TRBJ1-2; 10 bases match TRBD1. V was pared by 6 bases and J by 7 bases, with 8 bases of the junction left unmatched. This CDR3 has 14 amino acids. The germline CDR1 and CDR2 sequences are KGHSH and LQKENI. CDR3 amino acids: CASSPRQGASGYTF. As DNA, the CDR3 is TGTGCCAGCTCGCCCAGACAGGGGGCTAGTGGCTACACCTTC.

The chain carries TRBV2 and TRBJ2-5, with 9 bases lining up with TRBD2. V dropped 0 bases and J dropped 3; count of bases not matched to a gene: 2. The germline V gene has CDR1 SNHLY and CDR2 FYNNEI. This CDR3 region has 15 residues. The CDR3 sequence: CASSEARGGEETQYF. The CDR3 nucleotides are TGTGCCAGCAGTGAAGCCCGCGGGGGGGAAGAGACCCAGTACTTC.

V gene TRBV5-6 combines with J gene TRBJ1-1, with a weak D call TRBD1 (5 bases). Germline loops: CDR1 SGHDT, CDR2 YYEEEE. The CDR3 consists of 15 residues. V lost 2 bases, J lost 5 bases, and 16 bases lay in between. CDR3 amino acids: CASSFEGFRGTEAFF. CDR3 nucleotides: TGTGCCAGCAGCTTTGAGGGGTTCCGGGGGACTGAAGCTTTCTTT.

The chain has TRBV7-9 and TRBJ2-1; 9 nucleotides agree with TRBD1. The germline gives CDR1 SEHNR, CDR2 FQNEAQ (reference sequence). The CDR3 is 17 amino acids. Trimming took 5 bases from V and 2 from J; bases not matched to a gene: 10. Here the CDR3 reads CASSQPAGTGPYNEQFF. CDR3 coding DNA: TGTGCCAGCAGCCAACCAGCCGGGACAGGGCCCTACAATGAGCAGTTCTTC.

The CDR3 nucleotides are TGCGCCAGCAGCCAAAGCGCCGGGAGTAGCAATCAGCCCCAGCATTTT. It translates to CASSQSAGSSNQPQHF. V is TRBV4-1 and J is TRBJ1-5; D remains unclear. Germline V lookup: CDR1 MGHRA, CDR2 YSYEKL. The V gene lost 2 bases and the J gene lost 0 bases, with 11 bases spanning the gap. The CDR3 runs to 16 residues.

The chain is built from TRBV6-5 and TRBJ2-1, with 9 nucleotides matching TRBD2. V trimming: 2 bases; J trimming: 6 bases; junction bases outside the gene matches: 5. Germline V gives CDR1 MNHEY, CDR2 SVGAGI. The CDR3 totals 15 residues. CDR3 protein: CASSYVAGARNEQFF. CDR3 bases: TGTGCCAGCAGTTACGTAGCGGGGGCCCGCAATGAGCAGTTCTTC.

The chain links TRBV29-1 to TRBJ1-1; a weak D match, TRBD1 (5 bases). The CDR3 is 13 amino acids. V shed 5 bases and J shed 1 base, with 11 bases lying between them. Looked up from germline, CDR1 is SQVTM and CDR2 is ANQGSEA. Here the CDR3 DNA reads TGCAGCGTTCAGGAGGGGTCGAACACTGAAGCTTTCTTT. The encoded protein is CSVQEGSNTEAFF.

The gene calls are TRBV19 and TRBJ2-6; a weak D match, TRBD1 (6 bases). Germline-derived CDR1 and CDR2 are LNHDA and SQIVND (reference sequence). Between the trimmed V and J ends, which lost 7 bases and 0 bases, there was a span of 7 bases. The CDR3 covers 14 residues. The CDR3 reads CASNRDSGANVLTF. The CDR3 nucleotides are TGTGCCAGTAACAGGGACTCTGGGGCCAACGTCCTGACTTTC.

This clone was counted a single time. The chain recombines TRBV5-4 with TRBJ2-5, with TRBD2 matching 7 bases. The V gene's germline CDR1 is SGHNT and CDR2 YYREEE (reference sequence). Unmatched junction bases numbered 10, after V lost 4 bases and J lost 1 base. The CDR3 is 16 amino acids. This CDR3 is CASSPNSGSFQETQYF. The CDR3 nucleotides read TGTGCCAGCAGCCCTAATAGCGGGTCCTTCCAAGAGACCCAGTACTTC.

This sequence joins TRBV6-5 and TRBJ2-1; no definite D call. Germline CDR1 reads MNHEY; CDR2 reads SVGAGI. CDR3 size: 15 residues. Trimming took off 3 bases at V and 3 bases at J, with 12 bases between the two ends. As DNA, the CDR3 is TGTGCCAGCAGTTATAGAACAGTCCTCTACAATGAGCAGTTCTTC. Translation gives CASSYRTVLYNEQFF.

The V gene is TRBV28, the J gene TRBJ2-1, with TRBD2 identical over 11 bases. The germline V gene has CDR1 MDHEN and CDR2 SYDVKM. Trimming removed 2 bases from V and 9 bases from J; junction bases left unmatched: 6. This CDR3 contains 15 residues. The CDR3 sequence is CASSLVAGGLGEQFF. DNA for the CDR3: TGTGCCAGCAGTTTAGTAGCGGGGGGGCTCGGTGAGCAGTTCTTC.

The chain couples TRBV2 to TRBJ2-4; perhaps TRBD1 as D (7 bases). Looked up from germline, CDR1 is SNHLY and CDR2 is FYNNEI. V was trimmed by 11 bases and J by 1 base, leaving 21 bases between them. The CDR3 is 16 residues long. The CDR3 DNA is TGTGCCTCAGGGGGGCAAACGGACATGGCCAAAAACATTCAGTACTTC. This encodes CASGGQTDMAKNIQYF.

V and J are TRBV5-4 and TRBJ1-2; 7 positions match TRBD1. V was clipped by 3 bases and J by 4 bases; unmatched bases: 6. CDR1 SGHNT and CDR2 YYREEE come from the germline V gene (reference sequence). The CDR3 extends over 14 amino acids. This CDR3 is CASSSTGAPYGYTF. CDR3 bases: TGTGCCAGCAGCTCAACAGGGGCACCCTATGGCTACACCTTC.

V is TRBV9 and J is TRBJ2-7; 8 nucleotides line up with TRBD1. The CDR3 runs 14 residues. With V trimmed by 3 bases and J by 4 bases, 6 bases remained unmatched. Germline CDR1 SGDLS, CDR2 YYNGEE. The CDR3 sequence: CASSDRDRPYEQYF. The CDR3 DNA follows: TGTGCCAGCAGCGACCGGGACAGGCCATACGAGCAGTACTTC.

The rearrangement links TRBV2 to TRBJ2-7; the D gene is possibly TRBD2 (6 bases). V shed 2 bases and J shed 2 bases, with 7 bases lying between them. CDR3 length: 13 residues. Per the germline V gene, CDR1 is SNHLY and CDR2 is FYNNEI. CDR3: CASSEWEAYEQYF. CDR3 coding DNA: TGTGCCAGCAGTGAATGGGAGGCCTACGAGCAGTACTTC.